This TCR beta chain was sequenced for a study of cytomegalovirus exposure and HLA in healthy donors. Profiling relied on immunoSEQ multiplex PCR, and the TCRdb table lists in-frame clones only, not all of them. The sample yields roughly 300,000 clones, 80% to 90% seen once. With respect to this clone: Other nucleotide sequences in the sample specify the same CDR3.

The CDR3 length is 14 residues. Unmatched junction bases numbered 1, after V lost 3 bases and J lost 0 bases. Germline V gene data show CDR1 as SGHDT and CDR2 as YYEEEE. The chain couples TRBV5-6 to TRBJ1-2, with 8 bases matching TRBD1. This TCR was recovered from a woman aged 18-35 years in good health and CMV-seronegative. The sample consisted of PBMCs. The DNA of the CDR3 is TGTGCCAGCAGCTCGGGACAGGCTAACTATGGCTACACCTTC. Translated: CASSSGQANYGYTF.